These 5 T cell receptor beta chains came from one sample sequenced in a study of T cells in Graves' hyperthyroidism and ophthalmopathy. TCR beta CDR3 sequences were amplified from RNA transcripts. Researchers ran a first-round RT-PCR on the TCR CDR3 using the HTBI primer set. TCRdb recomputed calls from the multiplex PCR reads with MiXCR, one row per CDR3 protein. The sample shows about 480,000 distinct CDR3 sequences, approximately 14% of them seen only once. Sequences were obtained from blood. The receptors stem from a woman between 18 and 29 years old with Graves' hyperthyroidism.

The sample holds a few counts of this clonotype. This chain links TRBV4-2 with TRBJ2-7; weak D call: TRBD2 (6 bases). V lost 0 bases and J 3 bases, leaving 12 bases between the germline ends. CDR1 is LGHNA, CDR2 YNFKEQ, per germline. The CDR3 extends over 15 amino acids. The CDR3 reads CASSQEQRVLYEQYF. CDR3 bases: TGTGCCAGCAGCCAAGAACAGCGGGTACTCTACGAGCAGTACTTC.

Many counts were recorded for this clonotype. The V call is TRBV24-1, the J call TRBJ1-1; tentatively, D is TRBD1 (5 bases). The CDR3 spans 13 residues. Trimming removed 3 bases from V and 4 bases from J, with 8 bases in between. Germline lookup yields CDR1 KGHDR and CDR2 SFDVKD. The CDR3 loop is CATSDGGSTEAFF. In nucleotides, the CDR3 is TGTGCCACCAGTGATGGGGGTAGCACTGAAGCTTTCTTT.

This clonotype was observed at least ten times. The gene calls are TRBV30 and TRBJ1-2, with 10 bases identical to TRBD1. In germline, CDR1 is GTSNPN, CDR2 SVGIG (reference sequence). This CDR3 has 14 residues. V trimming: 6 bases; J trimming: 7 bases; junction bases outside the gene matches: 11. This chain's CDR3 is CACAPGQGLFGYTF. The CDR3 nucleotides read TGTGCCTGTGCCCCGGGACAGGGGCTCTTTGGCTACACCTTC.

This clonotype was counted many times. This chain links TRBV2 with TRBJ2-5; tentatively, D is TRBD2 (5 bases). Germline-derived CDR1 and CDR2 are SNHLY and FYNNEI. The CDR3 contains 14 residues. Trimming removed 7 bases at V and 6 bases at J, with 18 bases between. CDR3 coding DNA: TGTGCCAGCACCGCCACTACGACGGGGAAGACCCAGTACTTC. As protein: CASTATTTGKTQYF.

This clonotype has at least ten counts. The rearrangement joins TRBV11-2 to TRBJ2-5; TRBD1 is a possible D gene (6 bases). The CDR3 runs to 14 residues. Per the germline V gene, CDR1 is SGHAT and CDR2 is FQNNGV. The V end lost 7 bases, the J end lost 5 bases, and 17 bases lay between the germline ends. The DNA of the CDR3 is TGTGCCAGCAAGGCGGACAGCCGTAGGGAGACCCAGTACTTC. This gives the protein CASKADSRRETQYF. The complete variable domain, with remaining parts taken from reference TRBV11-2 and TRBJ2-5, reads EAGVAQSPRYKIIEKRQSVAFWCNPISGHATLYWYQQILGQGPKLLIQFQNNGVVDDSQLPKDRFSAERLKGVDSTLKIQPAKLEDSAVYLCASKADSRRETQYFGPGTRLLVL.